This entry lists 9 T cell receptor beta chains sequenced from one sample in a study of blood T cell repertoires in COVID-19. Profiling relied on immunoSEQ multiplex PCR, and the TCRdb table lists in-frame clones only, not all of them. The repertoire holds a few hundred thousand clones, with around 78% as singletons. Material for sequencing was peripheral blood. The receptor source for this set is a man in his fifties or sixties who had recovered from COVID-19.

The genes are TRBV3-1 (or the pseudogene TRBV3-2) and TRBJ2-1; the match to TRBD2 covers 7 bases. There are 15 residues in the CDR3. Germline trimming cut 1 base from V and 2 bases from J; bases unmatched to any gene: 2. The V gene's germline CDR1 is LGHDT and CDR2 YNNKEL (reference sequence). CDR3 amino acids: CASSQVGGTYNEQFF. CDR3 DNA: TGTGCCAGCAGCCAAGTGGGGGGGACCTACAATGAGCAGTTCTTC.

CDR3 bases: TGTGCCAGCAGCGTAGATCCTAGCGGGTTCGTGTTCTTC. Translation: CASSVDPSGFVFF. V and J are TRBV9 and TRBJ2-1; 8 bases agree with TRBD2. Looked up from germline, CDR1 is SGDLS and CDR2 is YYNGEE. CDR3 length: 13 residues. V was clipped by 0 bases and J by 15 bases; unmatched bases: 8.

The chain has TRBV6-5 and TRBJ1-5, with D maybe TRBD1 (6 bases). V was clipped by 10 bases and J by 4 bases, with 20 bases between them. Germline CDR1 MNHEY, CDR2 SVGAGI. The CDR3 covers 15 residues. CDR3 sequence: CATKNIQGSNQPQHF. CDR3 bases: TGTGCCACCAAAAATATACAGGGCTCGAATCAGCCCCAGCATTTT.

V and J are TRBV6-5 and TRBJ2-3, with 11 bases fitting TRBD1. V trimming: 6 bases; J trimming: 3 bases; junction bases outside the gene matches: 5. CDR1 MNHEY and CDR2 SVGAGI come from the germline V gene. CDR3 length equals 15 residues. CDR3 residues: CASSRGQGATDTQYF. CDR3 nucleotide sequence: TGTGCCAGCAGCAGAGGACAGGGGGCAACAGATACGCAGTATTTT.

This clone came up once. In DNA form, the CDR3 reads TGTGCCAGCAGTGACTCGACAAAGCTTTACAATGAGCAGTTCTTC. This gives the protein CASSDSTKLYNEQFF. The V and J genes are TRBV6-4 and TRBJ2-1; D remains ambiguous. CDR3 length: 15 amino acids. Germline V gene data show CDR1 as MRHNA and CDR2 as SNTAGT. V lost 0 bases to trimming and J lost 4 bases, with 10 bases between them.

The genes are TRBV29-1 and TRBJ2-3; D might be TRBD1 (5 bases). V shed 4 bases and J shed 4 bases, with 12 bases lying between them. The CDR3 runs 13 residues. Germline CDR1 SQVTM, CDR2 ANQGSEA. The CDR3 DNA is TGCAGCGTTGTCGGCAGGGTAGCAGATACGCAGTATTTT. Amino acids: CSVVGRVADTQYF.

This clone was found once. The CDR3 reads CASSPSGASGDNEQFF. Written as DNA, the CDR3 is TGCGCCAGCAGCCCTTCCGGCGCTAGCGGGGACAATGAGCAGTTCTTC. The rearrangement joins TRBV5-1 to TRBJ2-1; 9 bases match TRBD2. The CDR3 extends over 16 amino acids. V dropped 4 bases and J dropped 5; count of bases not matched to a gene: 10. Germline V gene data show CDR1 as SGHRS and CDR2 as YFSETQ.

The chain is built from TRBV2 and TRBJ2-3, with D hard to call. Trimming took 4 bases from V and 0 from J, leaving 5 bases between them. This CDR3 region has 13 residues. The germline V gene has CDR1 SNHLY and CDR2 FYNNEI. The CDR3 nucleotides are TGTGCCAGCAGTGTCTTCAGCACAGATACGCAGTATTTT. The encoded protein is CASSVFSTDTQYF. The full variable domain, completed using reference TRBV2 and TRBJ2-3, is EPEVTQTPSHQVTQMGQEVILRCVPISNHLYFYWYRQILGQKVEFLVSFYNNEISEKSEIFDDQFSVERPDGSNFTLKIRSTKLEDSAMYFCASSVFSTDTQYFGPGTRLTVL.

The CDR3 DNA reads as TGTGCCAGCAAACAGGGGAGCAATGAGCAGTTCTTC. Protein: CASKQGSNEQFF. The gene calls are TRBV27 and TRBJ2-1, with 7 bases aligning to TRBD1. The CDR3 has 12 residues. Germline-derived CDR1 and CDR2 are MNHEY and SMNVEV (reference sequence). Trimming took 7 bases from V and 6 from J; bases not matched to a gene: 3.